The clone carrying this T cell receptor beta chain was recorded a few times. As yet, its antigen is unknown. This specimen belongs to a study of blood T cells in healthy people across ages. The study, taken as a whole, reports: Relative to aged donors, long-lived donors carried more naive CD4+ cells and displayed higher diversity.

Through a sample-barcoded 5' primer and a J-beta primer mix, a second PCR was run for roughly 7 to 12 cycles. Each sample yielded at least 3 million CDR3-containing paired-end reads. TCRdb redid the calling of the 5' RACE reads with MiXCR, one entry per CDR3 protein. Of approximately 1,000,000 distinct CDR3 sequences listed, roughly two fifths are singletons. Per sample, a minimum of 7 million PBMCs were isolated. Total RNA, at least 5.5 micrograms per sample, was extracted from PBMCs. The ends lost 1 base at V and 8 bases at J; junction bases unmatched: 8. The CDR3 extends over 15 amino acids. Per the germline V gene, CDR1 is LGHNA and CDR2 is YSLEER.

The chain has TRBV4-3 and TRBJ2-1, with 7 bases that match TRBD1. This receptor was identified in a man aged 18 to 35 in good health. The sequenced sample consisted of blood. CDR3 coding DNA: TGCGCCAGCAGCCAAGTATACAGGGGATCCGATGAGCAGTTCTTC. Its protein is CASSQVYRGSDEQFF.